These 22 T cell receptor beta chains came from one sample sequenced in a study of cytomegalovirus exposure and HLA in healthy donors. Profiled with immunoSEQ multiplex PCR; TCRdb holds only in-frame clones, not every one. The sample consists of roughly 150,000 clones, 86% of them appearing once. The sample consisted of PBMCs. The receptor set was obtained from a young woman in good health and CMV-seronegative.

This rearrangement joins TRBV4-3 to TRBJ2-7; D not resolved. Deletions cut 0 bases from V and 0 bases from J, with 12 bases between. There are 16 residues in the CDR3. CDR1 LGHNA and CDR2 YSLEER come from the germline V gene. For the CDR3, the DNA is TGCGCCAGCAGCCAAGAGCGGAGTGGGAACTCCTACGAGCAGTACTTC. Its protein is CASSQERSGNSYEQYF.

The rearrangement uses TRBV28 and TRBJ1-4, with TRBD1 identical over 9 bases. The CDR3 is 17 amino acids. V dropped 4 bases and J dropped 6; count of bases not matched to a gene: 12. CDR1 and CDR2 from the germline V gene are MDHEN and SYDVKM. This CDR3 reads CASSSNLNRGQDEKLFF. In nucleotides, the CDR3 is TGTGCCAGCAGTTCGAACCTTAACAGGGGGCAGGATGAAAAACTGTTTTTT.

Only one count was recorded for this clone. The rearrangement joins TRBV27 to TRBJ2-3; 7 nucleotides agree with TRBD2. With V trimmed by 0 bases and J by 3 bases, 0 bases remained unmatched. The V gene's germline CDR1 is MNHEY and CDR2 SMNVEV (reference sequence). This CDR3 is built from 14 residues. CDR3 DNA sequence: TGTGCCAGCAGTTTATCGCGGGGGACAGATACGCAGTATTTT. Protein sequence: CASSLSRGTDTQYF.

The chain combines TRBV6-5 with TRBJ2-5; D gene unclear. The CDR3 is 15 residues long. Per the germline V gene, CDR1 is MNHEY and CDR2 is SVGAGI. V lost 6 bases and J 1 base, leaving 15 bases between the germline ends. CDR3 protein: CASSRRVIAQETQYF. For the CDR3, the DNA is TGTGCCAGCAGCCGAAGAGTGATCGCCCAAGAGACCCAGTACTTC.

The chain has TRBV6-1 and TRBJ2-7, with D possibly TRBD2 on 6 matching bases. This CDR3 region has 15 residues. V was pared by 5 bases and J by 3 bases, with 17 bases between. Per the germline V gene, CDR1 is MNHNS and CDR2 is SASEGT. CDR3 DNA sequence: TGTGCCAGCAGTATCAGCGGGCCCGCCTACTACGAGCAGTACTTC. Protein product: CASSISGPAYYEQYF.

In this sample, this clone turned up once. The chain is built from TRBV19 and TRBJ2-5; D is undetermined. V was clipped by 4 bases and J by 3 bases, with 12 bases between them. The CDR3 has 14 amino acids. Germline V gene sequence: CDR1 LNHDA, CDR2 SQIVND (reference sequence). CDR3 residues: CASSSSKPKETQYF. The CDR3 DNA sequence: TGTGCCAGTAGTAGCAGCAAACCAAAAGAGACCCAGTACTTC. Together with reference TRBV19 and TRBJ2-5, the CDR3 gives the full variable domain: DGGITQSPKYLFRKEGQNVTLSCEQNLNHDAMYWYRQDPGQGLRLIYYSQIVNDFQKGDIAEGYSVSREKKESFPLTVTSAQKNPTAFYLCASSSSKPKETQYFGPGTRLLVL.

This rearrangement joins TRBV19 to TRBJ2-1; 11 bases agree with TRBD2. J lost 9 bases, V lost 3 bases, and 7 bases had no gene match. Germline assignment: CDR1 LNHDA and CDR2 SQIVND (reference sequence). This CDR3 region has 15 residues. The DNA of the CDR3 is TGTGCCAGTAGTATCGAACTAGCGGGAGCTGGTGAGCAGTTCTTC. Translated: CASSIELAGAGEQFF.

The chain uses TRBV7-9 and TRBJ2-7; 8 bases agree with TRBD2. Looked up from germline, CDR1 is SEHNR and CDR2 is FQNEAQ (reference sequence). The V and J ends lost 0 bases and 4 bases, in that order; junction bases with no gene match: 5. There are 15 residues in the CDR3. Written as DNA, the CDR3 is TGTGCCAGCAGCTTAGCCAGCGGGAGTGCTTACGAGCAGTACTTC. Protein sequence: CASSLASGSAYEQYF.

V gene TRBV7-9 combines with J gene TRBJ1-5; D is unresolved. V dropped 4 bases and J dropped 4 bases, with 14 bases sitting between them. This CDR3 is 15 amino acids long. The germline CDR1 and CDR2 sequences are SEHNR and FQNEAQ (reference sequence). CDR3 protein: CASSSGKGGNQPQHF. CDR3 DNA sequence: TGTGCCAGCAGCTCAGGAAAGGGTGGAAATCAGCCCCAGCATTTT.

The genes are TRBV25-1 and TRBJ2-7; D is ambiguous. This CDR3 has 11 amino acids. V was clipped by 1 base and J by 2 bases, with 0 bases between them. Germline-derived CDR1 and CDR2 are MGHDK and SYGVNS. CDR3 protein: CASSESYEQYF. The DNA for the CDR3 is TGTGCCAGCAGTGAATCCTACGAGCAGTACTTC.

The CDR3, as DNA: TGCGCCAGCAGCCAAGCCATCCACTCCTACGAGCAGTACTTC. The encoded protein is CASSQAIHSYEQYF. The rearrangement uses TRBV4-3 and TRBJ2-7; D gene ambiguous. Trimming removed 1 base at V and 0 bases at J, with 7 bases between. This CDR3 spans 14 amino acids. In germline, CDR1 is LGHNA, CDR2 YSLEER.

V gene TRBV27 combines with J gene TRBJ1-5; the D is unclear. Germline V gives CDR1 MNHEY, CDR2 SMNVEV (reference sequence). Trimming pared 3 bases from V and 6 bases from J, leaving 15 bases between. The CDR3 sequence is 15 residues long. CDR3 nucleotides: TGTGCCAGCAGTTTCACATCCGCACCCGGTCAGCCCCAGCATTTT. Its translation is CASSFTSAPGQPQHF.

This chain uses TRBV5-1 with TRBJ1-6; D is perhaps TRBD1 (5 bases). V shed 0 bases and J shed 9 bases, with 13 bases lying between them. CDR3 size: 15 residues. Per the germline V gene, CDR1 is SGHRS and CDR2 is YFSETQ. The CDR3 region has the DNA TGCGCCAGCAGCTTGGCCGCCAGGGAGTTTTCACCCCTCCACTTT. Translated: CASSLAAREFSPLHF.

V and J are TRBV27 and TRBJ2-1; the D call may be TRBD1 or TRBD2 (5 bases each). Germline CDR1 MNHEY, CDR2 SMNVEV (reference sequence). The V end lost 2 bases, the J end lost 0 bases, and 17 bases lay between the germline ends. There are 18 residues in the CDR3. The CDR3 loop reads CASSLVDGDRSSYNEQFF. The CDR3 DNA reads as TGTGCCAGCAGTTTAGTGGACGGGGACCGGAGCTCCTACAATGAGCAGTTCTTC.

The chain couples TRBV5-1 to TRBJ2-5; TRBD2 aligns across 8 bases. Germline-derived CDR1 and CDR2 are SGHRS and YFSETQ. With V trimmed by 0 bases and J by 7 bases, 14 bases remained unmatched. This CDR3 is 17 amino acids long. The DNA of the CDR3 is TGCGCCAGCAGCTTGGGTGGATCGGGGGGGCCCCTCGGGACCCAGTACTTC. Translating it yields CASSLGGSGGPLGTQYF.

The chain has TRBV15 and TRBJ2-1; TRBD2 matches 9 bases. CDR1 is LNHNV and CDR2 is YYDKDF in the germline V gene (reference sequence). This CDR3 comprises 16 residues. J gave up 7 bases and V 5 bases, and 12 bases lay outside the gene matches. The CDR3 is CATSLDFTSGRNEQFF. CDR3 DNA sequence: TGTGCCACCAGCCTTGACTTTACTAGCGGGCGGAATGAGCAGTTCTTC.

This clone was seen a handful of times. J is TRBJ1-2 and V is TRBV6-5, with 12 bases aligning to TRBD1. V lost 6 bases, J lost 8 bases, and 4 bases stayed unmatched. Germline values: CDR1 MNHEY, CDR2 SVGAGI. This CDR3 is 13 amino acids long. This CDR3 reads CASSRDRGPGYTF. The DNA of the CDR3 is TGTGCCAGCAGCCGGGACAGGGGGCCCGGCTACACCTTC.

This chain links TRBV4-1 with TRBJ1-2, with D possibly TRBD1 on 6 matching bases. The CDR3 contains 18 residues. The germline V gene has CDR1 MGHRA and CDR2 YSYEKL. The V and J ends lost 5 bases and 3 bases respectively, with 25 bases between them. The CDR3 loop is CASSSRSGASLEDYGYTF. Written as DNA, the CDR3 is TGCGCCAGCAGCTCCCGGTCGGGGGCGTCGCTCGAAGACTATGGCTACACCTTC.

This clone was recorded only once. The CDR3 loop reads CATQQGPNSNQPQHF. In DNA, the CDR3 is TGTGCCACCCAACAGGGGCCCAATAGCAATCAGCCCCAGCATTTT. The V and J genes are TRBV10-3 and TRBJ1-5; TRBD1 matches at 7 bases. Trimming cost V 10 bases and J 0 bases; bases outside gene matches: 9. Germline V lookup: CDR1 ENHRY, CDR2 SYGVKD. The CDR3 has 15 amino acids.

The V call is TRBV27, the J call TRBJ2-3, with D unclear. The length of the CDR3 is 15 residues. V was pared by 2 bases and J by 5 bases, with 14 bases between. Germline values: CDR1 MNHEY, CDR2 SMNVEV (reference sequence). CDR3 bases: TGTGCCAGCAGTTTAAGGGCAGGTCGAATAGATACGCAGTATTTT. Its protein is CASSLRAGRIDTQYF.

The chain couples TRBV13 to TRBJ1-1; 7 bases agree with TRBD1. Germline V gene lookup returns CDR1 PRHDT and CDR2 FYEKMQ (reference sequence). V shed 6 bases, J shed 5 bases, and the junction held 12 bases outside the gene matches. The CDR3 has 15 amino acids. The CDR3 protein is CASSARIRGGTEAFF. DNA for the CDR3: TGTGCCAGCAGTGCCCGAATCAGGGGGGGTACTGAAGCTTTCTTT.

This clone was seen once. The gene calls are TRBV4-1 and TRBJ2-3, with D uncertain. Trimming left V 3 bases short and J 5 bases short, with 3 bases between. The CDR3 is 11 residues long. Germline-derived CDR1 and CDR2 are MGHRA and YSYEKL. This CDR3 reads CASSQVDTQYF. The CDR3 nucleotides read TGCGCCAGCAGCCAGGTAGATACGCAGTATTTT.